These 9 T cell receptor beta chains came from one sample sequenced in a study of blood T cells in healthy people across ages. Combining a sample-barcoded 5' primer with a J-beta primer mix, a second PCR ran for roughly 6 to 12 cycles. MiXCR, applied by TCRdb to the 5' RACE reads, yields one record per CDR3 protein. The repertoire holds 600,000 to 900,000 distinct CDR3 sequences, with 25% to 30% as singletons. In addition, the sample was reused for a study of T cells of mothers and their children.

The sequenced sample consisted of blood. The source of these receptors is a boy younger than 18 in good health.

This clonotype has just a few counts. The V call is TRBV11-1, the J call TRBJ2-1; D gene unclear. The V end was cut by 4 bases, the J end by 0 bases, with 10 bases between. The CDR3 runs to 15 residues. Looked up from germline, CDR1 is SGHAT and CDR2 is FQDESV (reference sequence). The CDR3 region has the DNA TGTGCCAGCAGCTCCTCGCGCGGCTCCTACAATGAGCAGTTCTTC. Amino acids: CASSSSRGSYNEQFF.

This clonotype was seen only a few times. The chain combines TRBV10-2 with TRBJ2-5, with D perhaps TRBD2 (7 bases). Near its end, the DNA agrees better with TRBJ2-7, so the J call may be wrong. The CDR3 has 13 amino acids. In germline, CDR1 is WSHSY, CDR2 SAAADI. The CDR3 sequence: CASRGGGGCEQYF. In DNA, the CDR3 is TGCGCCAGCAGGGGAGGGGGAGGATGCGAGCAGTACTTC.

J is TRBJ2-5 and V is TRBV30; D is ambiguous. CDR1 and CDR2 from the germline V gene are GTSNPN and SVGIG (reference sequence). This CDR3 spans 13 amino acids. V shed 1 base and J shed 7 bases, with 13 bases lying between them. The CDR3 bases are TGTGCCTGGAGTGGAAAGGACGTCTGGACCCAGTACTTC. Translating it yields CAWSGKDVWTQYF.

The chain couples TRBV7-3 to TRBJ2-1, with D tentatively TRBD2 (5 bases). Germline CDR1 is SGHTA and CDR2 is FQGTGA. Trimming took 0 bases from V and 11 from J, leaving 14 bases between them. The CDR3 runs 14 residues. The CDR3 coding sequence is TGTGCCAGCAGCTTAACCGGGATGGGCCACCAGCAGTTCTTC. This translates into CASSLTGMGHQQFF.

A few counts support this clonotype. The chain is built from TRBV27 and TRBJ2-1; D is unresolved. Germline CDR1 MNHEY, CDR2 SMNVEV (reference sequence). The CDR3 totals 14 residues. With 4 bases removed from V and 4 bases from J, the gap between germline ends came to 11 bases. Here the CDR3 DNA reads TGTGCCAGCAGTTCAGCTAGGGTATACAATGAGCAGTTCTTC. Encoded protein: CASSSARVYNEQFF.

The V and J genes are TRBV20-1 and TRBJ2-7; 7 nucleotides line up with TRBD2. Unmatched junction bases numbered 9, after V lost 5 bases and J lost 2 bases. Germline V gives CDR1 DFQATT, CDR2 SNEGSKA (reference sequence). The CDR3 extends over 14 amino acids. CDR3 amino acids: CSAGKGLLAYEQYF. The CDR3 DNA is TGCAGTGCTGGAAAGGGACTACTTGCCTACGAGCAGTACTTC.

The gene calls are TRBV20-1 and TRBJ2-5; tentative D call: TRBD2 (6 bases). V lost 3 bases and J lost 3, with 11 bases in between. This CDR3 contains 13 residues. The germline CDR1 and CDR2 sequences are DFQATT and SNEGSKA (reference sequence). CDR3 loop: CSASRPGEETQYF. The DNA for the CDR3 is TGCAGTGCTAGTCGTCCGGGAGAAGAGACCCAGTACTTC.

This rearrangement joins TRBV29-1 to TRBJ1-3, with D maybe TRBD1 (5 bases). The CDR3 extends over 14 amino acids. Germline CDR1 and CDR2: SQVTM and ANQGSEA. The ends were cut back, 7 bases at V and 0 bases at J, with 13 bases in the middle. The CDR3 coding sequence is TGCAGCGCCCACGGGGGACTCTCTGGAAACACCATATATTTT. This translates into CSAHGGLSGNTIYF. The whole variable domain, filled in from reference TRBV29-1 and TRBJ1-3, reads SAVISQKPSRDICQRGTSLTIQCQVDSQVTMMFWYRQQPGQSLTLIATANQGSEATYESGFVIDKFPISRPNLTFSTLTVSNMSPEDSSIYLCSAHGGLSGNTIYFGEGSWLTVV.

This clonotype was picked up a small number of times. The J gene is TRBJ2-3, the V gene TRBV12-3 or TRBV12-4; D remains ambiguous. The CDR3 sequence is 13 residues long. V lost 2 bases and J lost 5, with 8 bases in between. The CDR3 sequence is CASSLRQRDTQYF. DNA of the CDR3: TGTGCCAGCAGTTTAAGGCAGAGAGATACGCAGTATTTT.